These 21 T cell receptor beta chains were all obtained from the same sample, sequenced in a study of shared clonotypes between healthy human individuals. Produced via immunoSEQ multiplex PCR; TCRdb's table is partial and in-frame only. The table records over a million clones, about 75% of them present only once. Sequencing was performed on memory CD4+ T cells sorted from blood. Subset indicated: CD45RA-negative fraction. The receptors were sampled from a man aged 18 to 30 in good health.

The chain recombines TRBV5-1 with TRBJ2-3; 13 nucleotides match TRBD2. Unmatched junction bases numbered 2, after V lost 0 bases and J lost 1 base. The CDR3 is 17 residues long. CDR1 SGHRS and CDR2 YFSETQ come from the germline V gene. The CDR3: CASSLGGTSGGTDTQYF. The CDR3 nucleotides read TGCGCCAGCAGCTTGGGAGGGACTAGCGGGGGCACAGATACGCAGTATTTT.

V and J are TRBV28 and TRBJ2-7; D possibly corresponds to TRBD2 (5 bases). Germline assignment: CDR1 MDHEN and CDR2 SYDVKM. This CDR3 has 12 amino acids. V lost 8 bases to trimming and J lost 5 bases, with 13 bases between them. CDR3 nucleotide sequence: TGTGCCAGCCGGGGAGCCCCGGACGAGCAGTACTTC. Translating it yields CASRGAPDEQYF.

This chain links TRBV5-5 with TRBJ2-7, with TRBD1 identical over 8 bases. The ends lost 6 bases at V and 2 bases at J; junction bases unmatched: 7. CDR3 length equals 14 residues. The germline V gene encodes CDR1 SGHKS and CDR2 YYEKEE (reference sequence). The CDR3 spells CASNPVQGAYEQYF. The DNA for the CDR3 is TGTGCCAGCAACCCGGTACAGGGGGCCTACGAGCAGTACTTC.

V and J are TRBV18 and TRBJ1-5; weak D call: TRBD1 (6 bases). Germline loops: CDR1 KGHSH, CDR2 LQKENI. V was clipped by 6 bases and J by 6 bases, with 12 bases between them. The CDR3 covers 13 residues. The CDR3 here is CASSPQGLQPQHF. The CDR3 DNA follows: TGTGCCAGCTCCCCCCAGGGGCTTCAGCCCCAGCATTTT.

The J gene is TRBJ1-6, the V gene TRBV30, with a tentative D call TRBD1 (5 bases). Looked up from germline, CDR1 is GTSNPN and CDR2 is SVGIG (reference sequence). The CDR3 length is 12 residues. The V gene lost 8 bases and the J gene lost 3 bases, with 8 bases spanning the gap. The CDR3 DNA reads TGTGCCCGGGACGGCTATAATTCACCCCTCCACTTT. The encoded protein is CARDGYNSPLHF.

The chain couples TRBV28 to TRBJ2-3, with TRBD1 matching over 8 bases. Germline V gene data show CDR1 as MDHEN and CDR2 as SYDVKM. The CDR3 is 16 residues long. V dropped 4 bases and J dropped 5; count of bases not matched to a gene: 11. As DNA, the CDR3 is TGTGCCAGCAGTTCCCCGGGCAGGGGGCAGGGAGATACGCAGTATTTT. As protein: CASSSPGRGQGDTQYF. The full variable domain, in which reference TRBV28 and TRBJ2-3 provide the parts outside the CDR3, is DVKVTQSSRYLVKRTGEKVFLECVQDMDHENMFWYRQDPGLGLRLIYFSYDVKMKEKGDIPEGYSVSREKKERFSLILESASTNQTSMYLCASSSPGRGQGDTQYFGPGTRLTVL.

This clone was recorded only once. Other DNA sequences from this sample encode an identical CDR3 as well. The gene calls are TRBV7-2 and TRBJ2-5; TRBD2 agrees at 9 bases. The CDR3 length is 15 residues. Germline loops: CDR1 SGHTA, CDR2 FQGNSA. With 0 bases clipped from V and 5 bases from J, the junction kept 4 bases outside the gene matches. In nucleotides, the CDR3 is TGTGCCAGCAGCTTAGCGGGACTAGCTGTGGAGACCCAGTACTTC. This translates into CASSLAGLAVETQYF.

Note on this clone: The same CDR3 arises from other DNA sequences in this sample as well. The chain has TRBV11-2 and TRBJ1-1; D gene unclear. Trimming removed 0 bases at V and 4 bases at J, with 9 bases between. Germline CDR1 and CDR2: SGHAT and FQNNGV. There are 14 residues in the CDR3. CDR3 sequence reads: CASSLEGGVTEAFF. In nucleotides, the CDR3 is TGTGCCAGCAGCTTAGAGGGCGGGGTCACTGAAGCTTTCTTT. Together with reference TRBV11-2 and TRBJ1-1, the CDR3 gives the full variable domain: EAGVAQSPRYKIIEKRQSVAFWCNPISGHATLYWYQQILGQGPKLLIQFQNNGVVDDSQLPKDRFSAERLKGVDSTLKIQPAKLEDSAVYLCASSLEGGVTEAFFGQGTRLTVV.

The V gene is TRBV2, the J gene TRBJ1-2; a weak D match, TRBD1 (5 bases). The V gene's germline CDR1 is SNHLY and CDR2 FYNNEI. The CDR3 covers 16 residues. V shed 1 base and J shed 4 bases, with 16 bases lying between them. CDR3 DNA sequence: TGTGCCAGCAGTGAAGGTTATGGGGGACGTATCTATGGCTACACCTTC. Amino acids: CASSEGYGGRIYGYTF.

The chain is built from TRBV6-1 and TRBJ2-7; D is possibly TRBD2 (6 bases). Germline CDR1 reads MNHNS; CDR2 reads SASEGT. This CDR3 is 14 amino acids long. V gave up 8 bases and J gave up 5 bases, with 19 bases separating them. CDR3 bases: TGTGCCAGCGTCGGGGCAGGGAGGCCCAACGAGCAGTACTTC. This encodes CASVGAGRPNEQYF.

This clone showed up just a few times. The chain has TRBV7-9 and TRBJ1-1, with D unresolved. This CDR3 comprises 13 residues. Per germline, CDR1 SEHNR and CDR2 FQNEAQ (reference sequence). Trimming took off 3 bases at V and 8 bases at J, with 13 bases between the two ends. The CDR3 region is CASSFRERAEAFF. The CDR3 DNA reads as TGTGCCAGCAGCTTCCGGGAGAGGGCCGAAGCTTTCTTT. Full variable domain (missing parts from reference TRBV7-9 and TRBJ1-1): DTGVSQNPRHKITKRGQNVTFRCDPISEHNRLYWYRQTLGQGPEFLTYFQNEAQLEKSRLLSDRFSAERPKGSFSTLEIQRTEQGDSAMYLCASSFRERAEAFFGQGTRLTVV.

This chain links TRBV30 with TRBJ1-2; D unresolved. The ends were cut back, 4 bases at V and 4 bases at J, with 19 bases in the middle. CDR3 length: 15 residues. Per the germline V gene, CDR1 is GTSNPN and CDR2 is SVGIG (reference sequence). Here the CDR3 reads CAWTSSRQASYGYTF. CDR3 in DNA: TGTGCCTGGACGTCCTCCAGGCAGGCCTCCTATGGCTACACCTTC.

The chain joins TRBV6-5 to TRBJ2-7; 9 bases match TRBD1. The germline V gene encodes CDR1 MNHEY and CDR2 SVGAGI. With 5 bases clipped from V and 7 bases from J, the junction kept 6 bases outside the gene matches. This CDR3 spans 13 amino acids. The CDR3 nucleotides are TGTGCCAGCAGTGAACAGGGGGCGGGGGAGCAGTACTTC. Encoded protein: CASSEQGAGEQYF.

This chain joins TRBV4-3 and TRBJ2-6; D is uncertain. The CDR3 has 18 amino acids. V lost 0 bases and J lost 4, with 16 bases in between. CDR1 and CDR2 from the germline V gene are LGHNA and YSLEER. The CDR3 reads CASSQEGVGTTGANVLTF. For the CDR3, the DNA is TGCGCCAGCAGCCAAGAAGGAGTAGGAACTACGGGGGCCAACGTCCTGACTTTC.

Details on this clone: A much larger clone sits a single nucleotide away, making a read error possible. The genes are TRBV13 and TRBJ2-1, with a possible D match to TRBD2 (6 bases). V was cut by 5 bases and J by 7 bases, with 18 bases left in between. The CDR3 length is 15 residues. Germline assignment: CDR1 PRHDT and CDR2 FYEKMQ (reference sequence). CDR3 nucleotides: TGTGCCAGCAGCCGCTCTTCGGGAGAGGTAAATGAGCAGTTCTTC. Translating it yields CASSRSSGEVNEQFF.

This clone occurred once. V usage is TRBV9 and J usage is TRBJ1-2; 7 nucleotides align to TRBD1. The trim removed 4 bases at V and 7 bases at J, leaving 7 bases unmatched. The CDR3 runs to 13 residues. Germline loops: CDR1 SGDLS, CDR2 YYNGEE. The CDR3 nucleotides read TGTGCCAGCAGCCCAGGGGGGTGGGGTGGCTACACCTTC. This gives the protein CASSPGGWGGYTF.

CDR3 region: CASSWGPTGGYTF. The DNA of the CDR3 is TGTGCCAGCAGTTGGGGGCCCACAGGGGGCTACACCTTC. The rearrangement uses TRBV27 and TRBJ1-2; TRBD1 is a possible D gene (6 bases). This CDR3 spans 13 amino acids. The V end lost 4 bases, the J end lost 8 bases, and 14 bases lay between the germline ends. CDR1 and CDR2 from the germline V gene are MNHEY and SMNVEV (reference sequence).

The rearrangement joins TRBV5-6 to TRBJ2-7; possibly TRBD1 for D (6 bases). The CDR3 runs to 14 residues. V gave up 0 bases and J gave up 3 bases, with 10 bases separating them. CDR1 and CDR2 (germline): SGHDT, YYEEEE. The CDR3, as DNA: TGTGCCAGCAGCTTGGACGGCAGGGGCTACGAGCAGTACTTC. Protein sequence: CASSLDGRGYEQYF.

The chain recombines TRBV18 with TRBJ1-1, with unresolved D. V lost 2 bases and J lost 8, with 12 bases in between. The CDR3 totals 13 residues. Germline loops: CDR1 KGHSH, CDR2 LQKENI. The CDR3 is CASSPKAALEAFF. As DNA, the CDR3 is TGTGCCAGCTCACCAAAGGCAGCTCTCGAAGCTTTCTTT.

The count of this clone is one. The chain has TRBV11-3 and TRBJ2-1; D gene ambiguous. CDR1 is SGHNT, CDR2 YENEEA, per germline. The CDR3 is 12 residues long. The V end was cut by 5 bases, the J end by 8 bases, with 10 bases between. CDR3 in DNA: TGTGCCAGCAGCGTCAGAAGCGATGAGCAGTTCTTC. The encoded protein is CASSVRSDEQFF.

This clone was recorded a few times. The chain recombines TRBV7-2 with TRBJ1-6, with D perhaps TRBD1 (6 bases). The CDR3 spans 16 residues. Germline-derived CDR1 and CDR2 are SGHTA and FQGNSA. Trimming removed 7 bases at V and 6 bases at J, with 19 bases between. The CDR3 bases are TGTGCCAGCACCCCCCCGGGAGTACAGGGTAATTCACCCCTCCACTTT. It encodes CASTPPGVQGNSPLHF.